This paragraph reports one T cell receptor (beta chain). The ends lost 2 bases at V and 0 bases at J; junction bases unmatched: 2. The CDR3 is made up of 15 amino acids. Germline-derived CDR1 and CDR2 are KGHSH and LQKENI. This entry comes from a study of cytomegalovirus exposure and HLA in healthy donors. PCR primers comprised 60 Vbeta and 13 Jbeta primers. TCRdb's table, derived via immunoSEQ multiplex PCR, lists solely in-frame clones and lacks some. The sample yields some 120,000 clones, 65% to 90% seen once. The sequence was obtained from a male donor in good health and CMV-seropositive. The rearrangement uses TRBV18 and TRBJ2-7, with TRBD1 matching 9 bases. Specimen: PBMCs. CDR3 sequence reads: CASSPGQGPSYEQYF. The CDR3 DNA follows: TGTGCCAGCTCACCAGGACAGGGGCCCTCCTACGAGCAGTACTTC.